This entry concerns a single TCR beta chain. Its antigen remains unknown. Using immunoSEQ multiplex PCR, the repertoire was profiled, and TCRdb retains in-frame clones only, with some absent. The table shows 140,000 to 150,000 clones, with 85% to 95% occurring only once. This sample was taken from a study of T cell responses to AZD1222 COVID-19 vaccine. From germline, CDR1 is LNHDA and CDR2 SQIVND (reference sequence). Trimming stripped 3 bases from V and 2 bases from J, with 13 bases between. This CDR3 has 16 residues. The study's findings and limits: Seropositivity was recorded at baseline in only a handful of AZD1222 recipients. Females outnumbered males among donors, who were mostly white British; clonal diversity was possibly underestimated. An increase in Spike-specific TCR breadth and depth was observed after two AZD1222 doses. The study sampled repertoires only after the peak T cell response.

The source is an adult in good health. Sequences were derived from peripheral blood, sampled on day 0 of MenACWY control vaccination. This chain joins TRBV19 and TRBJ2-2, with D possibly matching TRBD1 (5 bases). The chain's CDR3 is CASSIGRATNTGELFF. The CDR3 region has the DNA TGTGCCAGTAGTATCGGCAGGGCGACAAACACCGGGGAGCTGTTTTTT.